This entry lists 21 T cell receptor beta chains sequenced from one sample in a study of blood T cell repertoires in COVID-19. The repertoire was sequenced with immunoSEQ multiplex PCR; TCRdb's copy has only in-frame clones and lacks some. The sample yields 180,000 or so clones, 89% seen once. The source material was peripheral blood. All receptors derive from a man aged 35 to 55 with acute or convalescent COVID-19.

CDR3 DNA: TGTGCCAGCAGCGCTGGACTAGGCGTACCCGGGGAGCTGTTTTTT. Its protein product is CASSAGLGVPGELFF. The chain joins TRBV9 to TRBJ2-2; 7 bases line up with TRBD2. Trimming cost V 3 bases and J 6 bases; bases outside gene matches: 8. This CDR3 contains 15 residues. CDR1 and CDR2 from the germline V gene are SGDLS and YYNGEE.

This chain links TRBV27 with TRBJ1-5; no clear D gene. Germline assignment: CDR1 MNHEY and CDR2 SMNVEV (reference sequence). The ends were cut back, 2 bases at V and 3 bases at J, with 8 bases in the middle. The CDR3 is made up of 14 amino acids. The CDR3 loop reads CASSLGQFNQPQHF. The CDR3 DNA is TGTGCCAGCAGTTTAGGGCAGTTCAATCAGCCCCAGCATTTT.

This sequence joins TRBV5-6 and TRBJ1-2; 12 nucleotides match TRBD1. The CDR3 runs 14 residues. The V gene end was trimmed by 3 bases and the J gene end by 8 bases; junction bases not matched to a gene: 5. CDR1 and CDR2 (germline): SGHDT, YYEEEE. The chain's CDR3 is CASSWGQGANGYTF. The CDR3 DNA reads TGTGCCAGCAGCTGGGGACAGGGGGCGAACGGCTACACCTTC.

The gene calls are TRBV2 and TRBJ1-1; D might be TRBD1 (5 bases). The CDR3 runs 10 residues. The germline V and J ends were trimmed by 6 bases and 7 bases, with 6 bases remaining between them. Germline loops: CDR1 SNHLY, CDR2 FYNNEI. CDR3 residues: CASRGGEAFF. CDR3 bases: TGTGCCAGCAGGGGGGGTGAAGCTTTCTTT.

The rearrangement links TRBV11-2 to TRBJ2-7; 8 bases align to TRBD2. Germline loops: CDR1 SGHAT, CDR2 FQNNGV. With V trimmed by 8 bases and J by 4 bases, 10 bases remained unmatched. CDR3 length equals 14 residues. The CDR3 reads CASRLSGGAYEQYF. In nucleotides, the CDR3 is TGTGCCAGCCGCCTGAGCGGGGGTGCGTACGAGCAGTACTTC.

This rearrangement joins TRBV2 to TRBJ2-2; D possibly corresponds to TRBD1 (6 bases). The CDR3 totals 14 residues. V lost 3 bases, J lost 4 bases, and 9 bases lay in between. Per germline, CDR1 SNHLY and CDR2 FYNNEI. The CDR3 DNA sequence: TGTGCCAGCAGTGAGATCAGGGGCACCGGGGAGCTGTTTTTT. Amino acids: CASSEIRGTGELFF.

The CDR3 spells CASSQTGTNYGYTF. The CDR3 coding sequence is TGTGCCAGCAGCCAGACAGGAACAAACTATGGCTACACCTTC. The chain couples TRBV7-8 to TRBJ1-2, with TRBD1 as a possible D gene (6 bases). Trimming took off 5 bases at V and 2 bases at J, with 12 bases between the two ends. The CDR3 is made up of 14 amino acids. Germline V lookup: CDR1 SGHVS, CDR2 FQNEAQ.

The chain is built from TRBV9 and TRBJ1-2; D not certain. CDR3 length equals 13 residues. Trimming took 3 bases from V and 2 from J, leaving 8 bases between them. CDR1 and CDR2 from the germline V gene are SGDLS and YYNGEE. Written as DNA, the CDR3 is TGTGCCAGCAGCGCGACATACAACTATGGCTACACCTTC. It encodes CASSATYNYGYTF.

V gene TRBV9 combines with J gene TRBJ2-5; 7 bases agree with TRBD2. The junction had 13 bases not matched to a gene; V was cut back by 4 bases and J by 4 bases. Germline lookup yields CDR1 SGDLS and CDR2 YYNGEE. The CDR3 is 16 residues long. CDR3 protein: CASSPRRLARIETQYF. Written as DNA, the CDR3 is TGTGCCAGCAGCCCACGGAGACTAGCTCGGATAGAGACCCAGTACTTC.

The rearrangement uses TRBV7-3 and TRBJ2-3; D gene unclear. V dropped 3 bases and J dropped 2 bases, with 6 bases sitting between them. Germline V gene lookup returns CDR1 SGHTA and CDR2 FQGTGA. This CDR3 spans 13 amino acids. The CDR3 region has the DNA TGTGCCAGCAGCTTGGCCCACACAGATACGCAGTATTTT. Its protein is CASSLAHTDTQYF.

This clone was seen a single time. The V and J genes are TRBV21-1 and TRBJ1-2; TRBD1 reflects the table's D call only, with no check against the DNA. TRBV21-1 is assigned pseudogene status. This CDR3 comprises 16 residues. As DNA, the CDR3 is TGTGCCAGCAGCAAAGGGTGGACAGGGGTGGCCTATGGCTACACCTTC. Protein product: CASSKGWTGVAYGYTF.

A single count supports this clone. The chain carries TRBV27 and TRBJ2-7, with 11 nucleotides matching TRBD2. The CDR3 is 15 residues long. The trim removed 2 bases at V and 4 bases at J, leaving 4 bases unmatched. Germline V gives CDR1 MNHEY, CDR2 SMNVEV (reference sequence). The CDR3 DNA sequence: TGTGCCAGCAGTTTAAATAGCGGGGGGGGATACGAGCAGTACTTC. It yields the protein CASSLNSGGGYEQYF.

This clone was counted only a few times. The rearrangement joins TRBV4-2 to TRBJ2-2; 9 bases are a match to TRBD2. Germline V gives CDR1 LGHNA, CDR2 YNFKEQ. This CDR3 spans 16 amino acids. V lost 4 bases, J lost 6 bases, and 9 bases stayed unmatched. The CDR3: CASSPRVAGAPGELFF. Written as DNA, the CDR3 is TGTGCCAGCAGCCCCCGTGTAGCGGGGGCGCCCGGGGAGCTGTTTTTT.

The chain carries TRBV5-1 and TRBJ2-7, with TRBD2 matching 11 bases. Germline CDR1 is SGHRS and CDR2 is YFSETQ. V dropped 2 bases and J dropped 2; count of bases not matched to a gene: 3. The CDR3 length is 15 residues. Here the CDR3 reads CASSLLAGAPYEQYF. In DNA, the CDR3 is TGCGCCAGCAGCTTACTAGCGGGGGCCCCCTACGAGCAGTACTTC.

This clone was seen just once. The chain uses TRBV11-2 and TRBJ2-1; tentative D call: TRBD2 (6 bases). V shed 5 bases and J shed 6 bases, with 8 bases lying between them. This CDR3 has 12 residues. Germline V CDR1 and CDR2: SGHAT, FQNNGV. CDR3 in amino acids: CASSPGGNEQFF. In DNA form, the CDR3 reads TGTGCCAGCAGCCCCGGGGGCAATGAGCAGTTCTTC.

This chain connects TRBV19 to TRBJ2-2; a weak D match, TRBD1 (5 bases). The V end lost 11 bases, the J end lost 4 bases, and 11 bases lay between the germline ends. CDR1 and CDR2 (germline): LNHDA, SQIVND (reference sequence). This CDR3 has 12 residues. Here the CDR3 reads CAGQTVTGELFF. CDR3 nucleotide sequence: TGTGCCGGCCAGACAGTCACCGGGGAGCTGTTTTTT.

This sequence joins TRBV19 and TRBJ1-2; 8 nucleotides agree with TRBD1. The germline V gene has CDR1 LNHDA and CDR2 SQIVND (reference sequence). This CDR3 contains 14 residues. After removal of 7 bases from V and 5 bases from J, the junction contained 9 bases not matched to a gene. This CDR3 is CASTPGQAFYGYTF. CDR3 bases: TGTGCCAGTACCCCGGGACAGGCATTTTATGGCTACACCTTC.

J is TRBJ1-1 and V is TRBV19, with D hard to call. This CDR3 comprises 14 residues. Germline-derived CDR1 and CDR2 are LNHDA and SQIVND (reference sequence). Deletions cut 4 bases from V and 7 bases from J, with 16 bases between. This CDR3 is CASSTRGAPVEAFF. The CDR3 DNA follows: TGTGCCAGTAGTACCCGGGGTGCCCCAGTTGAAGCTTTCTTT.

J is TRBJ2-1 and V is TRBV6-5; D is perhaps TRBD2 (5 bases). V lost 6 bases and J 0 bases, leaving 9 bases between the germline ends. The CDR3 runs 14 residues. Germline-derived CDR1 and CDR2 are MNHEY and SVGAGI. The CDR3 nucleotides read TGTGCCAGCAGCCTAGGGAGCTCCTACAATGAGCAGTTCTTC. Protein sequence: CASSLGSSYNEQFF.

The rearrangement joins TRBV15 to TRBJ1-5, with D possibly being TRBD1 (5 bases). This CDR3 comprises 16 residues. Germline V gene data show CDR1 as LNHNV and CDR2 as YYDKDF (reference sequence). V gave up 2 bases and J gave up 3 bases, with 14 bases separating them. The CDR3 sequence is CATSRPGVSYNQPQHF. The DNA of the CDR3 is TGTGCCACCAGCAGACCGGGGGTGAGCTACAATCAGCCCCAGCATTTT. The full variable domain, with the rest looked up from reference TRBV15 and TRBJ1-5, is DAMVIQNPRYQVTQFGKPVTLSCSQTLNHNVMYWYQQKSSQAPKLLFHYYDKDFNNEADTPDNFQSRRPNTSFCFLDIRSPGLGDTAMYLCATSRPGVSYNQPQHFGDGTRLSIL.

This clone was observed a single time. V and J are TRBV15 and TRBJ2-7; 7 bases line up with TRBD1. The CDR3 length is 14 residues. V lost 3 bases to trimming and J lost 4 bases; unmatched junction nucleotides: 6. The germline V gene has CDR1 LNHNV and CDR2 YYDKDF (reference sequence). CDR3 in amino acids: CATSSSDRVYEQYF. The CDR3 DNA sequence: TGTGCCACCAGCAGCTCTGACAGGGTGTACGAGCAGTACTTC.